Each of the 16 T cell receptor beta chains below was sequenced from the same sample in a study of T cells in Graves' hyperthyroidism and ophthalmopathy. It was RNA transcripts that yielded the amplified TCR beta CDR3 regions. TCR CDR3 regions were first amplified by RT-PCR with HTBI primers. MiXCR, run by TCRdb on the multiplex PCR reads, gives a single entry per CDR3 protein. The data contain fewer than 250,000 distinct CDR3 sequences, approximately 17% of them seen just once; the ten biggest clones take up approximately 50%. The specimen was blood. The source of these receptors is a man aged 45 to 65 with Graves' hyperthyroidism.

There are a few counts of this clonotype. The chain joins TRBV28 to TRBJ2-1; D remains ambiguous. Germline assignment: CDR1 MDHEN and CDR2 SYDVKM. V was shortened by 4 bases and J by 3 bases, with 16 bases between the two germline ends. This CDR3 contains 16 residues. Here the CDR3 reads CASSSHGGKNYNEQFF. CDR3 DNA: TGTGCCAGCAGTTCCCATGGCGGTAAAAACTACAATGAGCAGTTCTTC.

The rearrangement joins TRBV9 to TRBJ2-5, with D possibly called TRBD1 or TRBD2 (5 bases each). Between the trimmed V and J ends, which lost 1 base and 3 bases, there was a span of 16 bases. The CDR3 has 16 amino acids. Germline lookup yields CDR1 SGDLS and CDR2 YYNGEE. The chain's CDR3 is CASSVQSGAREETQYF. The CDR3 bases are TGTGCCAGCAGCGTACAGTCCGGGGCTCGAGAAGAGACCCAGTACTTC.

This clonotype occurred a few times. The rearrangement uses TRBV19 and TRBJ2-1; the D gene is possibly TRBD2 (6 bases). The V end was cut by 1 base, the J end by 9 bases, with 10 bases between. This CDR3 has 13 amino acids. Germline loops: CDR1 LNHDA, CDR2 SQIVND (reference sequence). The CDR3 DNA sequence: TGTGCCAGTAGTATAGGGGATAGCGGTGAGCAGTTCTTC. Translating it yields CASSIGDSGEQFF.

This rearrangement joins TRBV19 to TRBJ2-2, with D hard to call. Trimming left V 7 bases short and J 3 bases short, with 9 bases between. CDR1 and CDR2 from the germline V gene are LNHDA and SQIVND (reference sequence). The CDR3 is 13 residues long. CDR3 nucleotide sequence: TGTGCCAGTACCGATCGGTACACCGGGGAGCTGTTTTTT. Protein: CASTDRYTGELFF.

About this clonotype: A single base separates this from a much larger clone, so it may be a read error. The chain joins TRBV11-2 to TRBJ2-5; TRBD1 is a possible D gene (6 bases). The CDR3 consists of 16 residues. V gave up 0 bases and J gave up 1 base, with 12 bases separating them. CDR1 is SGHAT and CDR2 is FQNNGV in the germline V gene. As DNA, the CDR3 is TGTGCCAGCAGCTTAGACAGGGGCGTGCCCCAAGAGACCCAGTACTTC. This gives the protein CASSLDRGVPQETQYF.

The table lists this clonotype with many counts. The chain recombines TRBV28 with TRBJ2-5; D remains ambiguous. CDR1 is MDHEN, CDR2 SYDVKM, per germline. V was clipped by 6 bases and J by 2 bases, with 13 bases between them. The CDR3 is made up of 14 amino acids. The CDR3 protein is CASRNGYMQETQYF. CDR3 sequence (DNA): TGTGCCAGCAGAAACGGATACATGCAAGAGACCCAGTACTTC.

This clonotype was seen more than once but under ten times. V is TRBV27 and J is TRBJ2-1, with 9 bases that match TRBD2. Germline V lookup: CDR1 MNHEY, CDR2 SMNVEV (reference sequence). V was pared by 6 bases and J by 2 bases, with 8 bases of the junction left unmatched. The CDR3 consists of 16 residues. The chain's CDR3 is CASRETAGGAYNEQFF. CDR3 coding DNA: TGTGCCAGCAGGGAAACAGCGGGAGGAGCCTACAATGAGCAGTTCTTC.

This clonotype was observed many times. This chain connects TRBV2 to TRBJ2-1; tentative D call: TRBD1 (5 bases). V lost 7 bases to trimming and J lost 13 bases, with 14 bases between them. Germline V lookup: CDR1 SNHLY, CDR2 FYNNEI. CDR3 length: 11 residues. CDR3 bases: TGTGCCAGCATAGGCAGGGTGGACCAGTTCTTC. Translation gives CASIGRVDQFF.

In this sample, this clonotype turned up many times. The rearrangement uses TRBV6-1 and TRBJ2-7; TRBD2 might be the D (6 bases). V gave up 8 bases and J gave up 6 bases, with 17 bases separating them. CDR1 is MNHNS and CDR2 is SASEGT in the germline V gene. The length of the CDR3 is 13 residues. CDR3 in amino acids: CASGRDWGSEQYF. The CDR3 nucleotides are TGTGCCAGCGGCCGGGACTGGGGTAGCGAGCAGTACTTC.

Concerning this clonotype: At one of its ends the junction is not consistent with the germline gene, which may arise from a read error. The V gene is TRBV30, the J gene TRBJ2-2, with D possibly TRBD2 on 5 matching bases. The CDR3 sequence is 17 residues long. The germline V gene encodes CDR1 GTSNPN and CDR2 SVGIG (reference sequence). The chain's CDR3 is CAWSLNSRVAVTGELLF. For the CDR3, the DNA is TGTGCCTGGAGTTTGAATAGCCGGGTCGCCGTAACCGGGGAGCTGCTTTTT.

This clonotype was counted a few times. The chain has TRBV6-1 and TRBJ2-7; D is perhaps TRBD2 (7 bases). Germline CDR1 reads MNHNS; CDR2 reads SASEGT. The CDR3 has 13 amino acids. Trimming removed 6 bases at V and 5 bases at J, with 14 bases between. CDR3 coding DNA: TGTGCCAGCAGATCCCCGGGGGGCGACGAGCAGTACTTC. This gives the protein CASRSPGGDEQYF.

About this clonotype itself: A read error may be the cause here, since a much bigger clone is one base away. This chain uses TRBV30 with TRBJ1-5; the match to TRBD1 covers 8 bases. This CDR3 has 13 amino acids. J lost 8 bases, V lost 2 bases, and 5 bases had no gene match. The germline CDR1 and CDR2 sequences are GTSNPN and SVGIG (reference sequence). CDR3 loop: CAWSSQGAEPQHF. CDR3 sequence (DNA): TGTGCCTGGAGTTCCCAGGGGGCTGAGCCCCAGCATTTT. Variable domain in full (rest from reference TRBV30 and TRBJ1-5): SQTIHQWPATLVQPVGSPLSLECTVEGTSNPNLYWYRQAAGRGLQLLFYSVGIGQISSEVPQNLSASRPQDRQFILSSKKLLLSDSGFYLCAWSSQGAEPQHFGDGTRLSIL.

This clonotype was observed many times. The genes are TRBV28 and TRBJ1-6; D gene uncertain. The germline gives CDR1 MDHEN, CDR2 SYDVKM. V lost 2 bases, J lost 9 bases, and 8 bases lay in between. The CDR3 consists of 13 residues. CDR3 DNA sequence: TGTGCCAGCAGTTTACTTCGGTCTTCACCCCTCCACTTT. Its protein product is CASSLLRSSPLHF.

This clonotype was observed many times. The DNA of the CDR3 is TGTGCCAGTTCTACGACAGGGTGGAGCACTGAAGCTTTCTTT. This codes for CASSTTGWSTEAFF. The genes are TRBV27 and TRBJ1-1; 7 bases agree with TRBD1. This CDR3 spans 14 amino acids. J lost 4 bases, V lost 9 bases, and 11 bases had no gene match. Germline CDR1 reads MNHEY; CDR2 reads SMNVEV (reference sequence).

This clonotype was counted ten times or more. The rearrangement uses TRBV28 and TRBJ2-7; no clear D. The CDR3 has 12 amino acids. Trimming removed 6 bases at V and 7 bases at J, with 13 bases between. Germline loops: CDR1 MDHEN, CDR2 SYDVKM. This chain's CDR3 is CASSPGIGEQYF. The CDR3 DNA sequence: TGTGCCAGCAGCCCCGGAATTGGGGAGCAGTACTTC.

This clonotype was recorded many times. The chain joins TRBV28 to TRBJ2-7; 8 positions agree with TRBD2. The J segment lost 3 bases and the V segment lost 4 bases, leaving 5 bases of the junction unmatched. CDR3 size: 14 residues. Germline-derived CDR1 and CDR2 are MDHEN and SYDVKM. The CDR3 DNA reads TGTGCCAGCAGTTCCATAGCGGGATTCTACGAGCAGTACTTC. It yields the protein CASSSIAGFYEQYF.